This T cell receptor beta chain was found in a study of blood T cell repertoires in COVID-19. Study summary: The samples span acute and convalescent COVID-19 from the United States, Italy and Spain. Nucleic acid was either cDNA or gDNA, and it came from T cells, B-cell-depleted T cells, or PBMCs.

CDR3 length: 15 residues. Trimming took 5 bases from V and 7 from J, leaving 17 bases between them. Per the germline V gene, CDR1 is SEHNR and CDR2 is FQNEAQ (reference sequence). In the source study's methods: Nucleated cell counts were estimated from reference gene primer amplification. Only in-frame clones appear in the TCRdb table, and some are missing; sequencing was by immunoSEQ multiplex PCR. V and J calls and clone size are given by that table; D and trimming were obtained from the DNA. The profile shows 25,000 to 30,000 clones, about 85% of them singletons. The sequence was obtained from a human donor in a cohort sampled during active COVID-19. Sequencing used peripheral blood. The rearrangement joins TRBV7-9 to TRBJ1-4; D is ambiguous. The CDR3 sequence: CASSTYRSEGEKLFF. DNA of the CDR3: TGTGCCAGCAGCACCTACAGAAGTGAAGGTGAAAAACTGTTTTTT.